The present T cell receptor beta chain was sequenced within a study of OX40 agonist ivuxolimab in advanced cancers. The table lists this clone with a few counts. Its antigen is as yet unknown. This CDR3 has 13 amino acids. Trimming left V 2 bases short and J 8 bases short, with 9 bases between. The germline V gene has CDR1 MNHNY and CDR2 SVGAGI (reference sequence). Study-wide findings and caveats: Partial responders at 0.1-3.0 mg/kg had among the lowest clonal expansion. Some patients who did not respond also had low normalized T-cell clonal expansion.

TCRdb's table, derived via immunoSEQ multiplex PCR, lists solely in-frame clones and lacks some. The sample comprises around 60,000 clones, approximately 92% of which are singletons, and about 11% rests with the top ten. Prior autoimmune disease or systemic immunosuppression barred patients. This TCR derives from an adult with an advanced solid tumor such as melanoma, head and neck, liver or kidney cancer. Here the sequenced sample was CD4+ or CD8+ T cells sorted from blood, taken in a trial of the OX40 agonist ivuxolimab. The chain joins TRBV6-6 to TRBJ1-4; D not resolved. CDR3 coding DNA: TGTGCCAGCAGTTACCCGATGGGGGAAAAACTGTTTTTT. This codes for CASSYPMGEKLFF.